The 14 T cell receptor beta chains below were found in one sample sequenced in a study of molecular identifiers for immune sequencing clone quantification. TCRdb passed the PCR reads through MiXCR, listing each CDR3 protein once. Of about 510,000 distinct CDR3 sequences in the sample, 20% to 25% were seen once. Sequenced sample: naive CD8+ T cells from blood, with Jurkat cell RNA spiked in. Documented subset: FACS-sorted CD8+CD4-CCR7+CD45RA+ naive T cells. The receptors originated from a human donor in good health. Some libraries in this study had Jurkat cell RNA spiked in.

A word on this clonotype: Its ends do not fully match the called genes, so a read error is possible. Here the CDR3 reads CAGSQEGSSYNSPLHF. The DNA of the CDR3 is TGCGCCGGCAGCCAAGAAGGGAGCTCCTATAATTCACCCCTCCACTTT. J is TRBJ1-6 and V is TRBV4-3; no reliable D call. The germline V gene has CDR1 LGHNA and CDR2 YSLEER. The CDR3 extends over 16 amino acids.

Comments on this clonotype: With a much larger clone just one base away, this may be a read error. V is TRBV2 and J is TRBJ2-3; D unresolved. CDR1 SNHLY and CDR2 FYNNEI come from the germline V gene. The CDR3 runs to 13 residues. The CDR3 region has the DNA TGTGCCGGCAGTGAGAGACGTTCAGATACGCAGTATTTT. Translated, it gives CAGSERRSDTQYF.

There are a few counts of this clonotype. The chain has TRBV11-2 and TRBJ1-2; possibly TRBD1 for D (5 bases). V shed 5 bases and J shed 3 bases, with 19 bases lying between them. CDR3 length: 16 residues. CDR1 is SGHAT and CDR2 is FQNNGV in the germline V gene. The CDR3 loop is CASSTAPAGPYYGYTF. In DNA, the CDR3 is TGTGCCAGCAGCACGGCCCCTGCAGGGCCCTACTATGGCTACACCTTC.

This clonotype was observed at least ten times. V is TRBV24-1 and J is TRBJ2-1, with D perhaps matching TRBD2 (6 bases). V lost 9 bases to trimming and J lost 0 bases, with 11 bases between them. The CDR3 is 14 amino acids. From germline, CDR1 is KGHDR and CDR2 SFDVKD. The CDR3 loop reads CATSAGGSYNEQFF. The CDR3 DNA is TGTGCCACCTCCGCCGGGGGCTCCTACAATGAGCAGTTCTTC.

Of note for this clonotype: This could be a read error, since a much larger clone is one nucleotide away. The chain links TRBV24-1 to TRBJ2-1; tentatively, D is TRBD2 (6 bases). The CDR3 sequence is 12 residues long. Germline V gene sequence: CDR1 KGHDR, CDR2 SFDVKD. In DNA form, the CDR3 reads TGTGCCACCAGTTTGGGGGGTAATGAGCAGCTCTTC. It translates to CATSLGGNEQLF.

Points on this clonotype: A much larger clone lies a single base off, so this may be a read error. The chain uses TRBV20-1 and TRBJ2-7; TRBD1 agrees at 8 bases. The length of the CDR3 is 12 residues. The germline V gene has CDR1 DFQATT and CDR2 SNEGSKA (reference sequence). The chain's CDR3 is CSASSGGYGQYF. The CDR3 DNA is TGCAGTGCTAGTTCAGGGGGCTACGGGCAGTACTTC.

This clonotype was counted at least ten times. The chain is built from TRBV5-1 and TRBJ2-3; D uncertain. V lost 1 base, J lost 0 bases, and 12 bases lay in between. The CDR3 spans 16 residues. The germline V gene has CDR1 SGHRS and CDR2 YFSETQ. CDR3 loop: CASSLIQLASTDTQYF. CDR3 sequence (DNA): TGCGCCAGCAGCTTGATCCAGCTCGCTAGCACAGATACGCAGTATTTT.

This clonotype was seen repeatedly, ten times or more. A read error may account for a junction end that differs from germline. The DNA of the CDR3 is TGTGCCAGCAGCTTAAAAGATGGACTCGATCATTTC. It specifies CASSLKDGLDHF. The chain has TRBV7-7 and TRBJ2-7; D might be TRBD2 (5 bases). There are 12 residues in the CDR3. CDR1 SSHAT and CDR2 FNYEAQ come from the germline V gene (reference sequence).

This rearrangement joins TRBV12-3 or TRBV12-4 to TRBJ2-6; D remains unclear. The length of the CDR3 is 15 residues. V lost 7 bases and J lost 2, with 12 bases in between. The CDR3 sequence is CASTLENTGANVLTF. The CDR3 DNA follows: TGTGCCAGCACCTTAGAGAACACTGGGGCCAACGTCCTGACTTTC.

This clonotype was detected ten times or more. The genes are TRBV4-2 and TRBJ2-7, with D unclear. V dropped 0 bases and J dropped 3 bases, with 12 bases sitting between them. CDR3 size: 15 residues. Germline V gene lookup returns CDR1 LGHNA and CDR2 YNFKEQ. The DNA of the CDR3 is TGTGCCAGCAGCCAAGAAAGCCGGATAAACTACGAGCAGTACTTC. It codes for CASSQESRINYEQYF.

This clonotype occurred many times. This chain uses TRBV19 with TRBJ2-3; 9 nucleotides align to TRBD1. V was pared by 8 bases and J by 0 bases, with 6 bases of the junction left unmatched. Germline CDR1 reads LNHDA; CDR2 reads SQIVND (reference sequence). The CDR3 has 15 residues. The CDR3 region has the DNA TGTGCCAGTCGAACAGGGGGCCGTAGCACAGATACGCAGTATTTT. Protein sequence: CASRTGGRSTDTQYF.

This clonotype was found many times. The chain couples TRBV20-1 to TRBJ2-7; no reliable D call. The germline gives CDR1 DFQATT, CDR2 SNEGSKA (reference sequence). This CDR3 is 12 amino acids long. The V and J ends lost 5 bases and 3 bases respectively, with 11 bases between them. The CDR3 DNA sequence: TGCAGTGCTCGGCTGTTTGGCTACGAGCAGTACTTC. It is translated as CSARLFGYEQYF.

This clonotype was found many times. As DNA, the CDR3 is TGTGCCAGCAGTTTATACCCGACGGGAGGAAACTACGAGCAGTACTTC. It encodes CASSLYPTGGNYEQYF. The chain links TRBV28 to TRBJ2-7, with TRBD2 matching 7 bases. Germline V gives CDR1 MDHEN, CDR2 SYDVKM. The CDR3 totals 16 residues. J lost 3 bases, V lost 1 base, and 9 bases had no gene match.

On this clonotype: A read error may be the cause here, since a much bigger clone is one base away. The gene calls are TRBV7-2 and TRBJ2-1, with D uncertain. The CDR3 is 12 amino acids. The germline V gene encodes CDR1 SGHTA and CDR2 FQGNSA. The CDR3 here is CASSLDSREQLF. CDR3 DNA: TGTGCCAGCAGCTTAGATAGCCGCGAGCAGCTCTTC.